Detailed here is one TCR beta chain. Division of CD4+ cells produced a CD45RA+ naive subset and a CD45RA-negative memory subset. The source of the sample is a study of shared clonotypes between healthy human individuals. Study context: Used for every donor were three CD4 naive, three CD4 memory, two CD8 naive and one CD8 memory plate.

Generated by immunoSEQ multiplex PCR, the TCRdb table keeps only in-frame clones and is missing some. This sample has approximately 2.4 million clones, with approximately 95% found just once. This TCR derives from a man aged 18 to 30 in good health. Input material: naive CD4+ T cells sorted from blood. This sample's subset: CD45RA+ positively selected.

CDR3 in DNA: TGCGCCAGCAGCCCACAAGACCTAGCGGGGGTAAATGAGCAGTTCTTC. It codes for CASSPQDLAGVNEQFF. The genes are TRBV4-1 and TRBJ2-1; TRBD2 matches 10 bases. The CDR3 is made up of 16 amino acids. Germline loops: CDR1 MGHRA, CDR2 YSYEKL. V dropped 4 bases and J dropped 7; count of bases not matched to a gene: 10.